These T cell receptor beta chains were read from a single sample in a study of glioma-infiltrating T cells. TCRdb called the multiplex PCR reads again in MiXCR, with one record for every CDR3 protein. The data contain about 3,900 distinct CDR3 sequences, 25% to 40% of them singletons. Sequences were obtained from glioma tissue, nonneoplastic brain tissue, or PBMCs (not recorded which). All receptors come from a human donor with low-grade glioma or glioblastoma, undergoing nonglioma brain surgery, or in good health (not recorded which). Each CDR3 is given with its conserved first and last residue. The D gene is left open where the match is weak. Some rows mark clone size as missing; the rest say once, few, many or name a class of expanded clone.

TRBV7-9,TRBJ1-4,-,many,CASSLAFGGGNEKLFF,TGTGCCAGCAGCTTAGCGTTCGGCGGCGGAAATGAAAAACTGTTTTTT
TRBV6-1,TRBJ2-3,-,medium-sized,CASSLGKGGTDTQYF,TGTGCCAGCAGTCTCGGCAAGGGAGGCACAGATACGCAGTATTTT
TRBV25-1,TRBJ2-3,TRBD2,-,CASSELAGGTTDTQYF,TGTGCCAGCAGTGAATTAGCGGGGGGAACCACAGATACGCAGTATTTT
TRBV5-6,TRBJ2-3,-,-,CASSGRGYRTDTQYF,TGTGCCAGCAGCGGCCGGGGTTATAGAACAGATACGCAGTATTTT
TRBV3-1,TRBJ2-5,-,-,CANSQDSEERGETQYF,TGTGCCAACAGCCAAGATTCAGAGGAGCGCGGGGAGACCCAGTACTTC
TRBV7-3,TRBJ2-3,-,many,CASSSVSGGVPTDTQYF,TGTGCCAGCAGCTCCGTTAGTGGGGGAGTTCCCACAGATACGCAGTATTTT
TRBV3-1,TRBJ2-7,-,-,CVSSQATGGEQYF,TGTGTTAGCAGCCAGGCGACAGGTGGCGAGCAGTACTTC
TRBV20-1,TRBJ2-7,-,medium-sized,CSARDTYRDTEQYF,TGCAGTGCTAGAGATACGTACAGGGATACCGAGCAGTACTTC
TRBV29-1,TRBJ2-5,-,many,CSVAPSQETQYF,TGCAGCGTGGCCCCTTCCCAAGAGACCCAGTACTTC
TRBV20-1,TRBJ1-1,TRBD1,medium-sized,CSARDRGMNTEAFF,TGCAGTGCTAGAGACAGGGGGATGAACACTGAAGCTTTCTTT
TRBV20-1,TRBJ1-1,-,large,CSASSQGKGTEAFF,TGCAGTGCTTCTTCCCAGGGGAAGGGGACTGAAGCTTTCTTT
TRBV6-1,TRBJ1-4,-,large,CASRPTTNEKLFF,TGTGCCAGCAGGCCTACAACTAATGAAAAACTGTTTTTT
TRBV6-1,TRBJ1-6,-,medium-sized,CASSERPGAVSPLHF,TGTGCCAGCAGTGAGCGACCCGGGGCGGTATCACCCCTCCACTTT
TRBV6-2/TRBV6-3,TRBJ1-2,TRBD1,-,CASSETGGYTF,TGTGCCAGCAGTGAGACAGGGGGCTACACCTTC
TRBV4-2,TRBJ1-2,-,many,CASSQASGGRVSYGYTF,TGTGCCAGCAGCCAGGCCTCAGGAGGACGGGTTAGCTATGGCTACACCTTC
TRBV2,TRBJ1-1,TRBD1,many,CASSVAGTANTEAFF,TGTGCCAGCAGTGTCGCCGGGACAGCGAACACTGAAGCTTTCTTT
TRBV7-9,TRBJ1-2,-,hyperexpanded,CASSLTSNYGYTF,TGTGCCAGCAGCTTAACCTCTAACTATGGCTACACCTTC
TRBV5-6,TRBJ2-6,-,-,CASSLWGSGANVLTF,TGTGCCAGCAGCTTGTGGGGGTCCGGGGCCAACGTCCTGACTTTC
TRBV20-1,TRBJ2-3,-,many,CSAREGRIDTQYF,TGCAGTGCTAGAGAGGGCAGGATAGATACGCAGTATTTT
TRBV10-3,TRBJ1-3,-,many,CAIGHGGNSGNTIYF,TGTGCCATCGGTCACGGAGGGAACTCTGGAAACACCATATATTTT
TRBV3-1,TRBJ2-7,TRBD1,-,CANGQGQSYEQYF,TGTGCCAACGGACAGGGTCAGTCCTACGAGCAGTACTTC
TRBV29-1,TRBJ1-5,-,-,CCVKETDNQPQHF,TGCTGCGTTAAAGAGACAGACAATCAGCCCCAGCATTTT
TRBV4-1,TRBJ1-2,-,medium-sized,CASSQERNYGYTF,TGCGCCAGCAGCCAAGAGCGTAACTATGGCTACACCTTC
TRBV27,TRBJ1-2,TRBD1,large,CASSTLGQGAHGYTF,TGTGCCAGCAGTACACTCGGACAGGGGGCACATGGCTACACCTTC
TRBV12-3/TRBV12-4,TRBJ1-2,TRBD1,many,CASSLNRGRGYTF,TGTGCCAGCAGTTTAAACAGGGGACGCGGCTACACCTTC
TRBV12-3/TRBV12-4,TRBJ2-7,TRBD2,-,CASIYLAGGLCEQYF,TGCGCCAGCATTTACCTAGCGGGGGGCCTCTGCGAGCAGTACTTC
TRBV27,TRBJ1-5,-,-,CASEVGNDYSNQPQHF,TGTGCCAGCGAAGTCGGGAATGACTATAGCAATCAGCCCCAGCATTTT
TRBV6-1,TRBJ2-7,-,medium-sized,CASSPGDERPYEQYF,TGTGCCAGCAGTCCTGGGGACGAAAGACCCTACGAGCAGTACTTC
TRBV6-2/TRBV6-3,TRBJ2-7,-,medium-sized,CASSYLEGVYEQYF,TGTGCCAGCAGTTACCTGGAGGGGGTCTACGAGCAGTACTTC
TRBV4-1,TRBJ2-7,-,many,CASSQEPDSTNGQYF,TGCGCCAGCAGCCAAGAACCCGACAGCACCAATGGGCAGTACTTC
TRBV7-2,TRBJ2-1,TRBD2,medium-sized,CASSLRGGLDNEQFF,TGTGCCAGCAGCTTACGGGGGGGCTTGGATAATGAGCAGTTCTTC
TRBV20-1,TRBJ1-2,-,many,CSPGTGPNDVGYTF,TGCAGCCCTGGGACCGGGCCTAACGACGTTGGCTACACCTTC
TRBV6-5,TRBJ1-5,TRBD1,-,CASSSRTGGDNQPQHF,TGTGCCAGCAGTTCCCGGACAGGGGGGGACAATCAGCCCCAGCATTTT
TRBV7-9,TRBJ1-1,-,medium-sized,CASSLAGRVFF,TGTGCCAGCAGCTTAGCGGGTAGGGTTTTCTTT
TRBV7-2,TRBJ2-3,TRBD2,medium-sized,CASSPGLAGAAPDTQYF,TGTGCCAGCAGCCCAGGACTAGCGGGAGCCGCACCAGATACGCAGTATTTT
TRBV5-5,TRBJ2-7,TRBD1,few,CASRRDRQSYEQYF,TGTGCCAGCAGAAGGGACAGGCAATCCTACGAGCAGTACTTC
TRBV7-2,TRBJ1-1,-,many,CASSLPQTVAFF,TGTGCCAGCAGCTTGCCCCAAACGGTGGCTTTCTTT
TRBV6-9,TRBJ2-7,-,-,CASSYQNPKRGSSYEQYF,TGTGCCAGCAGTTACCAGAACCCTAAACGGGGATCTAGCTACGAGCAGTACTTC
TRBV25-1,TRBJ2-5,-,medium-sized,CASSEQETQYF,TGTGCCAGCAGTGAACAAGAGACCCAGTACTTC
TRBV3-1,TRBJ1-2,-,medium-sized,CASSPVLGTLYYGYTF,TGTGCCAGCAGCCCGGTCCTTGGGACTCTGTACTATGGCTACACCTTC